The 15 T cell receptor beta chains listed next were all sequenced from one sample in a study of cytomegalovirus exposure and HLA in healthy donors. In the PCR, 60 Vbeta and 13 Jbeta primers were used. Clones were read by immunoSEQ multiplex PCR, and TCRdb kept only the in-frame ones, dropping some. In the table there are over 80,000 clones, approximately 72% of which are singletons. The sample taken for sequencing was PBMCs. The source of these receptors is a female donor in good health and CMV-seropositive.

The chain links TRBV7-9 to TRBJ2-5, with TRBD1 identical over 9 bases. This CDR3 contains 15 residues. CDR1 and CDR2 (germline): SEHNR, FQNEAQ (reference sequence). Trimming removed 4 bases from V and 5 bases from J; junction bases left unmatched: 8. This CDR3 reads CASSSDRGSGETQYF. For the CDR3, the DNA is TGTGCCAGCAGCTCTGACAGGGGGTCGGGCGAGACCCAGTACTTC.

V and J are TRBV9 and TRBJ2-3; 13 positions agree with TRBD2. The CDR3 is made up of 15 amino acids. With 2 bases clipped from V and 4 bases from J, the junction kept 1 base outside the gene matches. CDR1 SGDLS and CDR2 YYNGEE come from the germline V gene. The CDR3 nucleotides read TGTGCCAGCAGCGTGACTAGCGGGAGGCCAGATACGCAGTATTTT. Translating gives CASSVTSGRPDTQYF.

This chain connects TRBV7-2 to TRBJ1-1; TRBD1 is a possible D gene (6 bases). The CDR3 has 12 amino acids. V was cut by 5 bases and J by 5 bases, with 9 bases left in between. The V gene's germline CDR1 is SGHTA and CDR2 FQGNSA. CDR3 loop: CASSQGGTEAFF. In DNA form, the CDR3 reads TGTGCCAGCAGCCAAGGGGGAACTGAAGCTTTCTTT.

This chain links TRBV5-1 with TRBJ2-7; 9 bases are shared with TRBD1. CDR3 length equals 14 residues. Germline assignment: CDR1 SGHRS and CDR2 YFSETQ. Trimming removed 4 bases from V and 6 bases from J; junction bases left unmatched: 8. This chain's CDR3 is CASSPGTGTSEQYF. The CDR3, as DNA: TGCGCCAGCAGCCCCGGGACAGGGACCTCCGAGCAGTACTTC.

CDR3 DNA sequence: TGTGCCAGCTCACCTCCGGGTCTAGGCGGCGAGCAGTACTTC. Translation: CASSPPGLGGEQYF. The chain carries TRBV18 and TRBJ2-7; no firm D call. Trimming took 3 bases from V and 6 from J, leaving 15 bases between them. CDR1 KGHSH and CDR2 LQKENI come from the germline V gene. The CDR3 totals 14 residues.

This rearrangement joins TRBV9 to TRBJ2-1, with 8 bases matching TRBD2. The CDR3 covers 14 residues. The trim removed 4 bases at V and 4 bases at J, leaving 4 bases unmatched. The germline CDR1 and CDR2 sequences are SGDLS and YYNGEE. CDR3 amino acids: CASSPGGGYNEQFF. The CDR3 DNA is TGTGCCAGCAGCCCCGGGGGGGGGTACAATGAGCAGTTCTTC.

The CDR3 nucleotides are TGCGCCAGCAGCCAGGCGGAAGCGTACGAGCAGTACTTC. As protein: CASSQAEAYEQYF. The V gene is TRBV4-3, the J gene TRBJ2-7; D is uncertain. CDR1 LGHNA and CDR2 YSLEER come from the germline V gene. Trimming took 3 bases from V and 4 from J, leaving 10 bases between them. The CDR3 consists of 13 residues.

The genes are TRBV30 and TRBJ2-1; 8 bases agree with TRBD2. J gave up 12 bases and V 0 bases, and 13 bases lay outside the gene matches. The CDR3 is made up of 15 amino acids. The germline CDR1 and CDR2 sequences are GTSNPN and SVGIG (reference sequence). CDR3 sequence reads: CAWSVYTGGPLGQFF. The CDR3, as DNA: TGTGCCTGGAGTGTATATACGGGAGGGCCGCTAGGGCAGTTCTTC. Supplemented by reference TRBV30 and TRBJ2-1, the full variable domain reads SQTIHQWPATLVQPVGSPLSLECTVEGTSNPNLYWYRQAAGRGLQLLFYSVGIGQISSEVPQNLSASRPQDRQFILSSKKLLLSDSGFYLCAWSVYTGGPLGQFFGPGTRLTVL.

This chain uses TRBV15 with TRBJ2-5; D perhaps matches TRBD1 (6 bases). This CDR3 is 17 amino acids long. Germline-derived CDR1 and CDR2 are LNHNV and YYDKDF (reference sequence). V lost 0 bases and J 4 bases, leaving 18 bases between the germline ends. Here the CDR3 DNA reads TGTGCCACCAGCAGAGATAGGGGGTCCACCCGGGGAGAGACCCAGTACTTC. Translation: CATSRDRGSTRGETQYF.

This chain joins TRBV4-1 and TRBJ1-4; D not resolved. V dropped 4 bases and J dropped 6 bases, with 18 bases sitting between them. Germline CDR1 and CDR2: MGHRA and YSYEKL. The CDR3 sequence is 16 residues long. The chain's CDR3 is CASSLLPSLGDEKLFF. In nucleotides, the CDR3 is TGCGCCAGCAGCCTCCTCCCGTCCCTCGGGGATGAAAAACTGTTTTTT.

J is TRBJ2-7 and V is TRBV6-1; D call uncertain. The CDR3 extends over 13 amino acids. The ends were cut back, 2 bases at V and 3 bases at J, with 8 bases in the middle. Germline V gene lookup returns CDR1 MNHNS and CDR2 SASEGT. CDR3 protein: CASSEREVYEQYF. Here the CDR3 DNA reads TGTGCCAGCAGTGAAAGAGAGGTCTACGAGCAGTACTTC.

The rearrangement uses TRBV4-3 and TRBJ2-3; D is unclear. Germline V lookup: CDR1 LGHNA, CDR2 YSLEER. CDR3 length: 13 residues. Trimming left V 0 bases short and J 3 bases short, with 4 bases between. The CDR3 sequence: CASSQDRTDTQYF. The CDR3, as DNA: TGCGCCAGCAGCCAAGATCGGACAGATACGCAGTATTTT.

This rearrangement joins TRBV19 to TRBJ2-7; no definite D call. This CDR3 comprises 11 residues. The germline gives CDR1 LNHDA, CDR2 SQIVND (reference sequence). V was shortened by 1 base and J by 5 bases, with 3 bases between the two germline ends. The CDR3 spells CASSIADEQYF. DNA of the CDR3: TGTGCCAGTAGTATAGCTGACGAGCAGTACTTC.

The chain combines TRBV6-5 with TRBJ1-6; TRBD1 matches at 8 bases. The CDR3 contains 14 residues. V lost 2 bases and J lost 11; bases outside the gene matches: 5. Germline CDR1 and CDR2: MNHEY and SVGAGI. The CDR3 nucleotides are TGTGCCAGCAGTTACAACAGGGGGTCCCCACCCCTCCACTTT. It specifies CASSYNRGSPPLHF.

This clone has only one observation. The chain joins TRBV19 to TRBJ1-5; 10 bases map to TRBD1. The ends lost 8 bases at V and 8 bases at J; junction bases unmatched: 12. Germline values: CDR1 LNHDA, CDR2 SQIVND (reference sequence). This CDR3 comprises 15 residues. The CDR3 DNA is TGTGCCAGTGAGCCGACAGGGGGCCCTCTTGAGCCCCAGCATTTT. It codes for CASEPTGGPLEPQHF. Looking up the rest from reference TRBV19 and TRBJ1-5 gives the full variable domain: DGGITQSPKYLFRKEGQNVTLSCEQNLNHDAMYWYRQDPGQGLRLIYYSQIVNDFQKGDIAEGYSVSREKKESFPLTVTSAQKNPTAFYLCASEPTGGPLEPQHFGDGTRLSIL.